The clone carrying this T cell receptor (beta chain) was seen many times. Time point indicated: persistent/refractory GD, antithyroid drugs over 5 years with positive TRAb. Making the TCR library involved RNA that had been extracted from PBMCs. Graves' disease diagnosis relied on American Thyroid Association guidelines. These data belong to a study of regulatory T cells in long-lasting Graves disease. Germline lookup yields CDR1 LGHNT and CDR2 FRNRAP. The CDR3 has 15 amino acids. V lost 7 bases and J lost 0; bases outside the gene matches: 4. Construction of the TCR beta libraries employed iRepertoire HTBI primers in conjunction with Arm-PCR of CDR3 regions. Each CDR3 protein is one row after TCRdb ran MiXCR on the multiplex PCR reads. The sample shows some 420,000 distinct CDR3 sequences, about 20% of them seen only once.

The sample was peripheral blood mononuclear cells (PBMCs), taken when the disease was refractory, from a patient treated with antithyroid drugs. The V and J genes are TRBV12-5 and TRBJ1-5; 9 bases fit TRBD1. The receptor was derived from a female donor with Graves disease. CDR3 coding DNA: TGTGCTAGTGCTTCGACAGGGGGTAGCAATCAGCCCCAGCATTTT. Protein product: CASASTGGSNQPQHF.